These 31 T cell receptor beta chains share one sample of origin, sequenced in a study of blood T cells in healthy people across ages. A sample-barcoded 5' primer and a J-beta primer mix were used in a second PCR of roughly 7 to 11 cycles. One entry per CDR3 protein, called by TCRdb with MiXCR from the 5' RACE reads. The top ten hold roughly 25% of the sample, which has hundreds of thousands of distinct CDR3 sequences, about 61% seen once. The sequenced material came from blood. These receptor sequences come from a man aged 40-49 years in good health.

This sequence joins TRBV6-5 and TRBJ1-1; 8 bases are shared with TRBD1. The CDR3 sequence is 15 residues long. Losses at the gene ends were 6 bases for V and 1 base for J; bases not matched to a gene: 7. CDR1 and CDR2 (germline): MNHEY, SVGAGI. The chain's CDR3 is CASSTPGQENTEAFF. The CDR3 nucleotides read TGTGCCAGCAGCACCCCGGGACAGGAGAACACTGAAGCTTTCTTT.

The rearrangement uses TRBV5-1 and TRBJ2-5; 10 bases align to TRBD2. Germline V gives CDR1 SGHRS, CDR2 YFSETQ. V gave up 4 bases and J gave up 5 bases; unmatched junction bases: 5. The CDR3 runs to 14 residues. CDR3 coding DNA: TGCGCCAGCAGCAGGACTAGCGGTCCGGAGACCCAGTACTTC. This gives the protein CASSRTSGPETQYF.

The table lists this clonotype with a count of one. At one end, the junction sequence differs from germline, possibly due to a read error. The chain couples TRBV4-1 to TRBJ1-4, with a tentative D call TRBD1 (5 bases). CDR1 is MGHRA, CDR2 YSYEKL, per germline. This CDR3 is 14 amino acids long. The CDR3 sequence is CASSLQVLHEKLFF. CDR3 nucleotide sequence: TGCGCTAGCAGCCTACAGGTGCTACATGAAAAACTGTTTTTT.

V and J are TRBV20-1 and TRBJ2-3, with TRBD2 matching over 9 bases. Germline V gene sequence: CDR1 DFQATT, CDR2 SNEGSKA (reference sequence). This CDR3 spans 16 amino acids. Unmatched junction bases numbered 8, after V lost 0 bases and J lost 4 bases. The CDR3 nucleotides are TGCAGTGCTAGAGACCTTCTAGCGGGATCTCCAGATACGCAGTATTTT. Amino acids: CSARDLLAGSPDTQYF.

A few counts support this clonotype. The rearrangement joins TRBV12-3 or TRBV12-4 to TRBJ2-3, with 7 bases fitting TRBD1. V gave up 6 bases and J gave up 0 bases; unmatched junction bases: 6. The CDR3 contains 15 residues. In DNA form, the CDR3 reads TGTGCCAGCAGCCAACAACAGGGGAGCACAGATACGCAGTATTTT. Residues: CASSQQQGSTDTQYF.

To note about this clonotype: Given a much more abundant clone one base away, this may be a read error. This sequence joins TRBV6-5 and TRBJ2-5, with no clear D. Near its end, the DNA agrees better with TRBJ2-7, so the J call may be wrong. Germline CDR1 is MNHEY and CDR2 is SVGAGI. There are 16 residues in the CDR3. The CDR3 reads CASSPARHISGYEQYF. In DNA form, the CDR3 reads TGTGCCAGCAGTCCCGCCCGACATATAAGTGGCTACGAGCAGTACTTC.

This clonotype was picked up a small number of times. The gene calls are TRBV27 and TRBJ1-2; D remains unclear. The CDR3 is 14 amino acids. The germline CDR1 and CDR2 sequences are MNHEY and SMNVEV (reference sequence). The germline V and J ends were trimmed by 6 bases and 4 bases, with 15 bases remaining between them. The CDR3: CASSSSSGSYGYTF. The CDR3 DNA follows: TGTGCCAGCAGCTCTTCATCGGGGAGCTATGGCTACACCTTC.

The chain has TRBV14 and TRBJ2-1; D not certain. Germline CDR1 and CDR2: SGHDN and FVKESK. V was trimmed by 0 bases and J by 7 bases, leaving 7 bases between them. The CDR3 extends over 13 amino acids. The chain's CDR3 is CASSQDQLNEQFF. As DNA, the CDR3 is TGTGCCAGCAGCCAAGACCAATTGAATGAGCAGTTCTTC.

This clonotype was seen more than once but under ten times. V and J are TRBV9 and TRBJ2-1; D remains unclear. The CDR3 covers 13 residues. Trimming took off 0 bases at V and 5 bases at J, with 6 bases between the two ends. Per germline, CDR1 SGDLS and CDR2 YYNGEE. The CDR3 protein is CASSVGANNEQFF. The CDR3 nucleotides are TGTGCCAGCAGCGTAGGGGCCAACAATGAGCAGTTCTTC.

The count of this clonotype is one. The J gene is TRBJ2-6, the V gene TRBV9; D not certain. Trimming took 0 bases from V and 2 from J, leaving 6 bases between them. CDR3 length: 15 amino acids. CDR1 is SGDLS and CDR2 is YYNGEE in the germline V gene. The CDR3 is CASSVALAGANVLTF. CDR3 DNA: TGTGCCAGCAGCGTAGCTTTAGCTGGGGCCAACGTCCTGACTTTC. The whole variable domain, remainder taken from reference TRBV9 and TRBJ2-6, is DSGVTQTPKHLITATGQRVTLRCSPRSGDLSVYWYQQSLDQGLQFLIQYYNGEERAKGNILERFSAQQFPDLHSELNLSSLELGDSALYFCASSVALAGANVLTFGAGSRLTVL.

This chain uses TRBV7-9 with TRBJ2-5; TRBD1 matches 10 bases. V was pared by 5 bases and J by 2 bases, with 5 bases of the junction left unmatched. The CDR3 covers 15 residues. CDR1 is SEHNR and CDR2 is FQNEAQ in the germline V gene (reference sequence). CDR3 nucleotides: TGTGCCAGCAGCCGGGGGACAGGGGTTCAAGAGACCCAGTACTTC. Amino acids: CASSRGTGVQETQYF.

This clonotype was counted between two and nine times. The rearrangement links TRBV10-3 to TRBJ2-7; possibly TRBD1 or TRBD2 for D (5 bases each). The V end was cut by 6 bases, the J end by 3 bases, with 15 bases between. CDR1 and CDR2 from the germline V gene are ENHRY and SYGVKD. The CDR3 has 14 residues. The CDR3 spells CAIRFRDGIYEQYF. CDR3 bases: TGTGCCATCAGATTTCGGGACGGAATCTACGAGCAGTACTTC.

This clonotype came up a few times. The V and J genes are TRBV3-1 and TRBJ2-5; 9 bases agree with TRBD1. The CDR3 is 16 amino acids. CDR1 LGHDT and CDR2 YNNKEL come from the germline V gene (reference sequence). Trimming cost V 1 base and J 3 bases; bases outside gene matches: 6. The CDR3 loop is CASSQVFRTGEETQYF. The CDR3 DNA is TGTGCCAGCAGCCAAGTTTTTAGGACAGGGGAAGAGACCCAGTACTTC.

V gene TRBV15 combines with J gene TRBJ2-3; TRBD2 aligns across 8 bases. This CDR3 comprises 17 residues. Germline lookup yields CDR1 LNHNV and CDR2 YYDKDF (reference sequence). V shed 2 bases and J 2 bases; nucleotides not matched to a gene: 9. CDR3 in amino acids: CATSRTPTSGYTDTQYF. The CDR3 DNA is TGTGCCACCAGCAGAACCCCAACTAGCGGATACACAGATACGCAGTATTTT.

V usage is TRBV7-8 and J usage is TRBJ2-1, with 7 bases matching TRBD2. The CDR3 is 15 amino acids. The germline gives CDR1 SGHVS, CDR2 FQNEAQ. J gave up 3 bases and V 4 bases, and 6 bases lay outside the gene matches. CDR3 nucleotides: TGTGCCAGCAGCTCCGGACTAGGACTCTACAATGAGCAGTTCTTC. Translated, it gives CASSSGLGLYNEQFF. The full variable domain, completed using reference TRBV7-8 and TRBJ2-1, is GAGVSQSPRYKVAKRGQDVALRCDPISGHVSLFWYQQALGQGPEFLTYFQNEAQLDKSGLPSDRFFAERPEGSVSTLKIQRTQQEDSAVYLCASSSGLGLYNEQFFGPGTRLTVL.

This clonotype has just a few counts. The chain links TRBV6-6 to TRBJ1-2; D remains ambiguous. With 5 bases removed from V and 2 bases from J, the gap between germline ends came to 15 bases. Per the germline V gene, CDR1 is MNHNY and CDR2 is SVGAGI (reference sequence). CDR3 size: 15 residues. The CDR3 spells CASSLEGSSNYGYTF. The CDR3 DNA sequence: TGTGCCAGCAGTCTGGAAGGGTCATCGAACTATGGCTACACCTTC.

This clonotype was recorded at least ten times. J is TRBJ2-3 and V is TRBV20-1; 9 positions match TRBD1. This CDR3 region has 15 residues. Per the germline V gene, CDR1 is DFQATT and CDR2 is SNEGSKA (reference sequence). Germline trimming cut 5 bases from V and 4 bases from J; bases unmatched to any gene: 10. CDR3 in amino acids: CSAPRRDRVSDTQYF. The CDR3 DNA sequence: TGCAGTGCTCCGAGGCGGGACAGGGTATCAGATACGCAGTATTTT.

V is TRBV5-5 and J is TRBJ1-2, with unresolved D. V gave up 1 base and J gave up 1 base, with 14 bases separating them. Per the germline V gene, CDR1 is SGHKS and CDR2 is YYEKEE (reference sequence). CDR3 length: 16 amino acids. DNA for the CDR3: TGTGCCAGCAGCTTGTCCTCAGGAGCTAGTAACTATGGCTACACCTTC. Residues: CASSLSSGASNYGYTF.

J is TRBJ2-5 and V is TRBV6-1; 7 positions agree with TRBD1. The V gene's germline CDR1 is MNHNS and CDR2 SASEGT. With 7 bases clipped from V and 5 bases from J, the junction kept 16 bases outside the gene matches. CDR3 size: 16 residues. CDR3 amino acids: CASTAFDRVGSETQYF. The CDR3 DNA sequence: TGTGCCAGCACCGCTTTTGACAGGGTGGGTAGTGAGACCCAGTACTTC.

The chain is built from TRBV20-1 and TRBJ1-5; 10 positions agree with TRBD1. With 5 bases clipped from V and 4 bases from J, the junction kept 5 bases outside the gene matches. Germline CDR1 is DFQATT and CDR2 is SNEGSKA (reference sequence). The length of the CDR3 is 14 residues. The CDR3 region has the DNA TGCAGTGCTGGAGGGACAGGGGTAAATCAGCCCCAGCATTTT. Protein: CSAGGTGVNQPQHF.

The rearrangement joins TRBV27 to TRBJ1-2, with a possible D match to TRBD1 (5 bases). The CDR3 is 16 residues long. V gave up 0 bases and J gave up 6 bases, with 17 bases separating them. The V gene's germline CDR1 is MNHEY and CDR2 SMNVEV (reference sequence). CDR3 nucleotides: TGTGCCAGCAGTTTATCGTTCCCAGGGATAATTGATGGCTACACCTTC. It encodes CASSLSFPGIIDGYTF.

The gene calls are TRBV27 and TRBJ2-7; 7 bases map to TRBD1. The J segment lost 0 bases and the V segment lost 5 bases, leaving 4 bases of the junction unmatched. CDR1 and CDR2 from the germline V gene are MNHEY and SMNVEV (reference sequence). The CDR3 runs to 14 residues. CDR3 sequence: CASSGQDSSYEQYF. As DNA, the CDR3 is TGTGCCAGCAGTGGACAGGACAGCTCCTACGAGCAGTACTTC.

As DNA, the CDR3 is TGTGCCTGGAGCTCAGGGGGAGGTTATGGCTACACCTTC. Encoded protein: CAWSSGGGYGYTF. The V and J genes are TRBV30 and TRBJ1-2; the match to TRBD1 covers 7 bases. The CDR3 covers 13 residues. After removal of 3 bases from V and 5 bases from J, the junction contained 6 bases not matched to a gene. Per the germline V gene, CDR1 is GTSNPN and CDR2 is SVGIG (reference sequence).

This clonotype was detected a few times. This chain links TRBV10-3 with TRBJ2-3; no firm D call. The CDR3 is 11 residues long. Germline V gives CDR1 ENHRY, CDR2 SYGVKD. Trimming took off 4 bases at V and 5 bases at J, with 4 bases between the two ends. The CDR3 reads CAISVEDTQYF. The CDR3 DNA reads as TGTGCCATCAGTGTCGAAGATACGCAGTATTTT.

The V and J genes are TRBV20-1 and TRBJ1-2; D is unresolved. There are 12 residues in the CDR3. The germline gives CDR1 DFQATT, CDR2 SNEGSKA (reference sequence). Trimming removed 1 base from V and 4 bases from J, with 7 bases in between. The CDR3 loop is CSARGGSYGYTF. CDR3 nucleotide sequence: TGCAGTGCTAGAGGCGGTAGCTATGGCTACACCTTC.

The CDR3 nucleotides read TGTGCCAGCAGTTTAGGCGTCCTAGGGGATACAGATACGCAGTATTTT. This translates into CASSLGVLGDTDTQYF. The chain recombines TRBV27 with TRBJ2-3; maybe TRBD1 (5 bases). Trimming pared 2 bases from V and 3 bases from J, leaving 15 bases between. Per the germline V gene, CDR1 is MNHEY and CDR2 is SMNVEV (reference sequence). This CDR3 comprises 16 residues.

Points on this clonotype: One end of the junction fails to match germline, which may point to a read error. This rearrangement joins TRBV5-1 to TRBJ2-3; weak D call: TRBD2 (5 bases). Germline V CDR1 and CDR2: SGHRS, YFSETQ. The CDR3 loop spans 14 amino acids. CDR3 region: CASSFTSSTDTQYF. In DNA form, the CDR3 reads TGCGCCAGCAGCTTTACGTCTAGCACTGATACGCAGTATTTT. Drawing the rest from reference TRBV5-1 and TRBJ2-3, the complete variable domain is KAGVTQTPRYLIKTRGQQVTLSCSPISGHRSVSWYQQTPGQGLQFLFEYFSETQRNKGNFPGRFSGRQFSNSRSEMNVSTLELGDSALYLCASSFTSSTDTQYFGPGTRLTVL.

The J gene is TRBJ2-7, the V gene TRBV20-1; maybe TRBD2 (6 bases). The germline CDR1 and CDR2 sequences are DFQATT and SNEGSKA (reference sequence). V lost 3 bases, J lost 8 bases, and 17 bases lay in between. This CDR3 is built from 13 residues. The CDR3 DNA is TGCAGTGCTAGCGCGGGGATGGGGGGTAAGCAGTACTTC. Translation gives CSASAGMGGKQYF.

This clonotype was counted a few times. This chain links TRBV5-1 with TRBJ2-7; D is possibly TRBD2 (5 bases). The germline V and J ends were trimmed by 4 bases and 0 bases, with 14 bases remaining between them. The CDR3 is made up of 15 amino acids. Looked up from germline, CDR1 is SGHRS and CDR2 is YFSETQ. The CDR3 bases are TGCGCCAGCAGCCGGGGATCCATAGACTCCTACGAGCAGTACTTC. This sequence encodes CASSRGSIDSYEQYF. The variable domain in full, with the rest retrieved from reference TRBV5-1 and TRBJ2-7, is KAGVTQTPRYLIKTRGQQVTLSCSPISGHRSVSWYQQTPGQGLQFLFEYFSETQRNKGNFPGRFSGRQFSNSRSEMNVSTLELGDSALYLCASSRGSIDSYEQYFGPGTRLTVT.

This clonotype was counted once. The chain couples TRBV28 to TRBJ1-5; D may be TRBD1 (5 bases). V was pared by 1 base and J by 1 base, with 8 bases between. This CDR3 spans 15 amino acids. The germline gives CDR1 MDHEN, CDR2 SYDVKM. Here the CDR3 reads CASSLYGDSNQPQHF. The CDR3 coding sequence is TGTGCCAGCAGTTTATACGGGGACAGCAATCAGCCCCAGCATTTT.

V usage is TRBV25-1 and J usage is TRBJ2-3; tentatively, D is TRBD2 (6 bases). Trimming took off 5 bases at V and 2 bases at J, with 17 bases between the two ends. The CDR3 is made up of 16 amino acids. Germline CDR1 MGHDK, CDR2 SYGVNS. The CDR3 DNA reads TGTGCCAGCAGTTATGCGGGGAGAACGACCACAGATACGCAGTATTTT. Amino acid sequence: CASSYAGRTTTDTQYF. Full variable domain (rest looked up from reference TRBV25-1 and TRBJ2-3): EADIYQTPRYLVIGTGKKITLECSQTMGHDKMYWYQQDPGMELHLIHYSYGVNSTEKGDLSSESTVSRIRTEHFPLTLESARPSHTSQYLCASSYAGRTTTDTQYFGPGTRLTVL.